The rows below give T cell receptor beta chains drawn from one sample of a study of blood T cells in healthy people across ages. TCRdb called the 5' RACE reads again in MiXCR, with one record for every CDR3 protein. Of more than 1,400,000 distinct CDR3 sequences listed, 35% to 45% are singletons. The sample comprised blood. These receptors originate from a woman aged 18-29 years in good health. Each CDR3 is given with its conserved first and last residue. Fields, in order: CDR3 protein, CDR3 length, V gene, D gene. A D gene is named only where the DNA matches it firmly.

CDR3 protein: CASSFPPGAGIYGYTF
CDR3 length: 16
V gene: TRBV7-9
D gene: -

CDR3 protein: CASSEAKEYGYTF
CDR3 length: 13
V gene: TRBV2
D gene: -

CDR3 protein: CASGLWGQGYNEQFF
CDR3 length: 15
V gene: TRBV28
D gene: TRBD1

CDR3 protein: CASSHPGSANEQYF
CDR3 length: 14
V gene: TRBV4-1
D gene: -

CDR3 protein: CSVEDQGYRAFF
CDR3 length: 12
V gene: TRBV29-1
D gene: -

CDR3 protein: CASSYSTPGREPGFGNQPQHF
CDR3 length: 21
V gene: TRBV6-5
D gene: -

CDR3 protein: CASSWGGLAGLQETQYF
CDR3 length: 17
V gene: TRBV12-3/TRBV12-4
D gene: TRBD2

CDR3 protein: CASSYSVASLRANVLTF
CDR3 length: 17
V gene: TRBV6-2/TRBV6-3
D gene: -

CDR3 protein: CASSHNQPQHF
CDR3 length: 11
V gene: TRBV6-6
D gene: -

CDR3 protein: CASTGHSSYEQYF
CDR3 length: 13
V gene: TRBV27
D gene: -

CDR3 protein: CAISESTGQPQHF
CDR3 length: 13
V gene: TRBV10-3
D gene: -

CDR3 protein: CASSKRAGSSQSGNTIYF
CDR3 length: 18
V gene: TRBV7-2
D gene: -

CDR3 protein: CASSQITTPGELFF
CDR3 length: 14
V gene: TRBV4-1
D gene: -

CDR3 protein: CAWTLTGTGKGEQYF
CDR3 length: 15
V gene: TRBV30
D gene: TRBD1

CDR3 protein: CASSYRRNLGTVREQLQHF
CDR3 length: 19
V gene: TRBV6-2/TRBV6-3
D gene: -

CDR3 protein: CSATTLAGGSYEQYF
CDR3 length: 15
V gene: TRBV20-1
D gene: TRBD2

CDR3 protein: CASSLVGRADGYTF
CDR3 length: 14
V gene: TRBV5-1
D gene: -

CDR3 protein: CATSDQGTGGQPQHF
CDR3 length: 15
V gene: TRBV24-1
D gene: TRBD1

CDR3 protein: CASSPGLAGVGDTQYF
CDR3 length: 16
V gene: TRBV3-1
D gene: TRBD2

CDR3 protein: CASSDSWSYSNQPQHF
CDR3 length: 16
V gene: TRBV2
D gene: -

CDR3 protein: CASSGLELGEQFF
CDR3 length: 13
V gene: TRBV6-1
D gene: -

CDR3 protein: CASSEEGEKSSYEQYF
CDR3 length: 16
V gene: TRBV25-1
D gene: -

CDR3 protein: CASSYGQGTAGELFF
CDR3 length: 15
V gene: TRBV6-5
D gene: TRBD1

CDR3 protein: CASSLDRLAGVVDEQYF
CDR3 length: 17
V gene: TRBV11-2
D gene: TRBD2

CDR3 protein: CASSLVQRAEGYEQYF
CDR3 length: 16
V gene: TRBV11-2
D gene: -

CDR3 protein: CASSGTDEKQYF
CDR3 length: 12
V gene: TRBV6-6
D gene: -